These 14 T cell receptor beta chains were all obtained from the same sample, sequenced in a study of blood T cell repertoires in COVID-19. TCRdb's table, derived via immunoSEQ multiplex PCR, lists solely in-frame clones and lacks some. The sample records around 63,000 clones, 55% to 75% being singletons. Input material: peripheral blood. The receptors here all came from a woman aged 70-85 years with COVID-19, enrolled during active disease.

The chain employs TRBV10-3 and TRBJ2-1, with 8 bases matching TRBD2. Trimming removed 6 bases from V and 9 bases from J; junction bases left unmatched: 7. Germline CDR1 ENHRY, CDR2 SYGVKD. The CDR3 totals 13 residues. DNA of the CDR3: TGTGCCATCAGCTCTGGGGCGGGGGGTGAGCAGTTCTTC. Translated, it gives CAISSGAGGEQFF.

The genes are TRBV7-2 and TRBJ2-2; TRBD2 matches at 9 bases. J lost 4 bases, V lost 3 bases, and 6 bases had no gene match. The CDR3 runs to 16 residues. The germline gives CDR1 SGHTA, CDR2 FQGNSA. Here the CDR3 DNA reads TGTGCCAGCAGCTTTCTAGCGGGATCGGGCACCGGGGAGCTGTTTTTT. It yields the protein CASSFLAGSGTGELFF.

J is TRBJ2-7 and V is TRBV4-2; D remains unclear. Germline V gene data show CDR1 as LGHNA and CDR2 as YNFKEQ. Trimming took off 0 bases at V and 1 base at J, with 10 bases between the two ends. The length of the CDR3 is 15 residues. This CDR3 is CASSQDLESSYEQYF. Here the CDR3 DNA reads TGTGCCAGCAGCCAAGATTTGGAGTCTTCCTACGAGCAGTACTTC.

The rearrangement links TRBV12-5 to TRBJ1-5; weak D call: TRBD1 (6 bases). V was shortened by 6 bases and J by 4 bases, with 10 bases between the two germline ends. The CDR3 covers 13 residues. The germline V gene encodes CDR1 LGHNT and CDR2 FRNRAP. CDR3 DNA: TGTGCTAGTGGCTTAACAGGGAATCAGCCCCAGCATTTT. Encoded protein: CASGLTGNQPQHF. The entire variable domain, with the rest obtained from reference TRBV12-5 and TRBJ1-5, is as follows: DARVTQTPRHKVTEMGQEVTMRCQPILGHNTVFWYRQTMMQGLELLAYFRNRAPLDDSGMPKDRFSAEMPDATLATLKIQPSEPRDSAVYFCASGLTGNQPQHFGDGTRLSIL.

This rearrangement joins TRBV5-1 to TRBJ2-1; 8 bases align to TRBD2. V lost 1 base to trimming and J lost 9 bases; unmatched junction nucleotides: 3. The CDR3 extends over 13 amino acids. Germline V gene lookup returns CDR1 SGHRS and CDR2 YFSETQ. The CDR3 DNA sequence: TGCGCCAGCAGCTTGAATCGGGGGGGTGAGCAGTTCTTC. As protein: CASSLNRGGEQFF.

The chain uses TRBV5-6 and TRBJ2-7; TRBD1 matches 8 bases. The CDR3 covers 13 residues. CDR1 and CDR2 (germline): SGHDT, YYEEEE. J was trimmed by 3 bases and V by 3 bases; bases with no gene match: 2. CDR3 sequence reads: CASSYGQGYEQYV. The CDR3 region has the DNA TGTGCCAGCAGCTACGGACAGGGCTACGAGCAGTACGTC.

This sequence joins TRBV4-3 and TRBJ1-4; no firm D call. Trimming cost V 4 bases and J 13 bases, with 13 bases left between them. The CDR3 loop spans 12 amino acids. The germline CDR1 and CDR2 sequences are LGHNA and YSLEER. CDR3 coding DNA: TGCGCCAGCAGCCTCCATCTGGAGACACTGTTTTTT. Protein sequence: CASSLHLETLFF.

The chain carries TRBV11-2 and TRBJ2-7, with 9 bases aligning to TRBD2. The CDR3 is 18 amino acids. CDR1 and CDR2 (germline): SGHAT, FQNNGV. The trim removed 3 bases at V and 2 bases at J, leaving 14 bases unmatched. The CDR3: CASSLEGSSGISAYEQYV. The CDR3 DNA follows: TGTGCCAGCAGCTTGGAGGGGTCTAGCGGGATTAGTGCCTACGAGCAGTACGTC.

The sample holds a few counts of this clone. The chain uses TRBV10-3 and TRBJ1-1; D is unresolved. Germline V gene sequence: CDR1 ENHRY, CDR2 SYGVKD. The CDR3 length is 19 residues. V gave up 0 bases and J gave up 1 base, with 21 bases separating them. The CDR3 protein is CAISESRVVYGQANTEAFF. The CDR3 nucleotides are TGTGCCATCAGTGAGTCGAGGGTAGTTTATGGGCAGGCGAACACTGAAGCTTTCTTT.

The chain is built from TRBV9 and TRBJ2-1; TRBD1 is a possible D gene (5 bases). This CDR3 has 18 residues. V shed 4 bases and J shed 4 bases, with 24 bases lying between them. The germline gives CDR1 SGDLS, CDR2 YYNGEE. CDR3 loop: CASSLKGVRPVSYNEQFF. DNA for the CDR3: TGTGCCAGCAGCCTTAAAGGGGTCAGGCCCGTTTCTTACAATGAGCAGTTCTTC.

The chain is built from TRBV7-2 and TRBJ2-1; maybe TRBD1 (5 bases). V was clipped by 1 base and J by 1 base, with 5 bases between them. This CDR3 region has 14 residues. The germline V gene encodes CDR1 SGHTA and CDR2 FQGNSA. The CDR3, as DNA: TGTGCCAGCAGCTTAGGACAGTCCTACAATGAGCAGTTCTTC. Amino acids: CASSLGQSYNEQFF.

The V call is TRBV2, the J call TRBJ2-1, with D possibly matching TRBD1 (6 bases). CDR1 is SNHLY, CDR2 FYNNEI, per germline. This CDR3 spans 15 amino acids. Trimming took off 7 bases at V and 0 bases at J, with 13 bases between the two ends. Here the CDR3 DNA reads TGTGCCAGCACTCCTACAGGGTCCTCCTACAATGAGCAGTTCTTC. Residues: CASTPTGSSYNEQFF.

This clone was seen a few times. The chain carries TRBV7-9 and TRBJ1-6; 9 bases fit TRBD1. The CDR3 has 13 amino acids. Trimming at V came to 10 bases and at J to 9 bases, leaving 7 bases not matched to a gene. CDR1 is SEHNR and CDR2 is FQNEAQ in the germline V gene (reference sequence). The CDR3 is CATQGTGRSPLHF. The CDR3 DNA reads as TGTGCCACCCAAGGGACAGGGCGTTCACCCCTCCACTTT.

The chain links TRBV10-3 to TRBJ2-7; TRBD1 is a possible D gene (7 bases). V lost 11 bases to trimming and J lost 4 bases, with 36 bases between them. Germline V gene data show CDR1 as ENHRY and CDR2 as SYGVKD. CDR3 length equals 19 residues. CDR3 loop: CASRGDRDKKDRGIYEQYF. In DNA form, the CDR3 reads TGTGCCTCCAGGGGAGACAGGGACAAGAAGGATCGGGGGATATACGAGCAGTACTTC.